This is a list of T cell receptor beta chains from one sample in a study of CD8+ T cells in alopecia areata. The assay was immunoSEQ multiplex PCR, and TCRdb's table has in-frame clones only and misses some. Among approximately 140,000 clones listed, around 86% were seen once. The material sequenced was CD8+ T cells sorted from blood, taken at week 0. These receptors were taken from a human donor with alopecia areata. Both conserved end residues are part of each CDR3. Fields, in order: clone size, J gene, D gene, V gene, CDR3 DNA, CDR3 protein. D genes are given only for firm matches. Clone sizes are given selectively: once, few, many, or a class where the clone is expanded.

clone_size: .; j_call: TRBJ2-5; d_call: .; v_call: TRBV7-9; cdr3_nt: TGTGCCAGCAGCTCCTGGGACATCCAAGAGACCCAGTACTTC; cdr3_aa: CASSSWDIQETQYF
clone_size: .; j_call: TRBJ2-7; d_call: TRBD1; v_call: TRBV5-4; cdr3_nt: TGTGCCAGCAGCTTGGCTTGGACAGGCCAACGCTACGAGCAGTACTTC; cdr3_aa: CASSLAWTGQRYEQYF
clone_size: .; j_call: TRBJ1-2; d_call: .; v_call: TRBV9; cdr3_nt: TGTGCCAGCAGCCCGGACGGCTATGGCTACACCTTC; cdr3_aa: CASSPDGYGYTF
clone_size: .; j_call: TRBJ2-7; d_call: TRBD1; v_call: TRBV7-9; cdr3_nt: TGTGCCAGCAGCTTAGGTGGACAGGGAACCTACGAGCAGTACTTC; cdr3_aa: CASSLGGQGTYEQYF
clone_size: .; j_call: TRBJ1-5; d_call: .; v_call: TRBV10-2; cdr3_nt: TGCGCCAGCAGTGAGTCGGTAACCTATAGCAATCAGCCCCAGCATTTT; cdr3_aa: CASSESVTYSNQPQHF
clone_size: once; j_call: TRBJ1-2; d_call: TRBD1; v_call: TRBV29-1; cdr3_nt: TGCAGCGCGGAGGACAGGGAGGACTATGGCTACACCTTC; cdr3_aa: CSAEDREDYGYTF
clone_size: .; j_call: TRBJ1-2; d_call: .; v_call: TRBV29-1; cdr3_nt: TGCAGCGTTGAATTGGGGGATCAAGGCTACACCTTC; cdr3_aa: CSVELGDQGYTF
clone_size: .; j_call: TRBJ2-1; d_call: TRBD2; v_call: TRBV7-6; cdr3_nt: TGTGCCAGCAGCTTAAGGCCTGTGGTAGCGGGAGTAGATTACAATGAGCAGTTCTTC; cdr3_aa: CASSLRPVVAGVDYNEQFF
clone_size: .; j_call: TRBJ2-1; d_call: TRBD2; v_call: TRBV4-1; cdr3_nt: TGCGCCAGCAGCCAGGAGTCCGGGACTAGCGGGAGGAATGAGCAGTTCTTC; cdr3_aa: CASSQESGTSGRNEQFF
clone_size: .; j_call: TRBJ2-1; d_call: .; v_call: TRBV27; cdr3_nt: TGTGCCAGCTATAAAGGGGGGGCCTACAATGAGCAGTTCTTC; cdr3_aa: CASYKGGAYNEQFF
clone_size: .; j_call: TRBJ2-7; d_call: .; v_call: TRBV29-1; cdr3_nt: TGCAGCGTTGAAAGCGTGGGGAGCTACGAGCAGTACTTC; cdr3_aa: CSVESVGSYEQYF
clone_size: .; j_call: TRBJ2-7; d_call: .; v_call: TRBV7-9; cdr3_nt: TGTGCCAGCAGCCGAGGGGACTACGAGCAGTACTTC; cdr3_aa: CASSRGDYEQYF
clone_size: .; j_call: TRBJ2-1; d_call: .; v_call: TRBV6-5; cdr3_nt: TGTGCCAGCAGTTACTCGAATCGAGGTGAGCAGTTCTTC; cdr3_aa: CASSYSNRGEQFF
clone_size: .; j_call: TRBJ2-1; d_call: TRBD2; v_call: TRBV27; cdr3_nt: TGTGCCAGCAAATGGAGCGGGAATGGAAATGAGCAGTTCTTC; cdr3_aa: CASKWSGNGNEQFF
clone_size: .; j_call: TRBJ2-3; d_call: TRBD1; v_call: TRBV9; cdr3_nt: TGTGCCAGCAGCGTAGGGGACAGGGATAGCACAGATACGCAGTATTTT; cdr3_aa: CASSVGDRDSTDTQYF
clone_size: .; j_call: TRBJ2-7; d_call: .; v_call: TRBV19; cdr3_nt: TGTGCCAGTAGTCCCTCACACGGGATAAAACGAAGCTCCTACGAGCAGTACTTC; cdr3_aa: CASSPSHGIKRSSYEQYF
clone_size: .; j_call: TRBJ1-1; d_call: TRBD1; v_call: TRBV29-1; cdr3_nt: TGCAGCGTTGCCTCTTGGGACAGGGTGATAGGTGGTGAAGCTTTCTTT; cdr3_aa: CSVASWDRVIGGEAFF
clone_size: .; j_call: TRBJ2-1; d_call: TRBD1; v_call: TRBV11-2; cdr3_nt: TGTGCCAGCAGCTTTCGACAGGGGGCGCCGGGACCCTACAATGAGCAGTTCTTC; cdr3_aa: CASSFRQGAPGPYNEQFF
clone_size: .; j_call: TRBJ1-1; d_call: .; v_call: TRBV5-1; cdr3_nt: TGCGCCAGCAGCTTGAGACCGGGGGATTGGACTGAAGCTTTCTTT; cdr3_aa: CASSLRPGDWTEAFF
clone_size: medium-sized; j_call: TRBJ2-2; d_call: .; v_call: TRBV10-3; cdr3_nt: TGTGCCATCAGTGAGTCGACTCGGAATCCCAACACCGGGGAGCTGTTTTTT; cdr3_aa: CAISESTRNPNTGELFF
clone_size: .; j_call: TRBJ2-7; d_call: TRBD1; v_call: TRBV5-6; cdr3_nt: TGTGCCAGCAGCCTCGGGACAGGGGGACCGAACGAGCAGTACTTC; cdr3_aa: CASSLGTGGPNEQYF
clone_size: .; j_call: TRBJ2-7; d_call: .; v_call: TRBV5-1; cdr3_nt: TGCGCCAGCAGGCTAGCCGCCTCCTACGAGCAGTACTTC; cdr3_aa: CASRLAASYEQYF
clone_size: .; j_call: TRBJ2-5; d_call: TRBD2; v_call: TRBV2; cdr3_nt: TGTGCCAGCAGTTCCCCGGGACTAGCGAATCAAGAGACCCAGTACTTC; cdr3_aa: CASSSPGLANQETQYF
clone_size: .; j_call: TRBJ2-7; d_call: .; v_call: TRBV5-4; cdr3_nt: TGTGCCAGCAGCTTGAGTTTCGCAGGGACGAATTCCTACGAGCAGTACTTC; cdr3_aa: CASSLSFAGTNSYEQYF
clone_size: .; j_call: TRBJ2-1; d_call: TRBD2; v_call: TRBV9; cdr3_nt: TGTGCCAGCAGCGTTAGCGGGAGTCGCAACAATGAGCAGTTCTTC; cdr3_aa: CASSVSGSRNNEQFF
clone_size: .; j_call: TRBJ2-7; d_call: .; v_call: TRBV2; cdr3_nt: TGTGCCAGCAGGGGCTACGAGCAGTACTTC; cdr3_aa: CASRGYEQYF
clone_size: few; j_call: TRBJ2-1; d_call: .; v_call: TRBV6-5; cdr3_nt: TGTGCCAGCAGCAAATACAATGAGCAGTTCTTC; cdr3_aa: CASSKYNEQFF
clone_size: once; j_call: TRBJ2-5; d_call: .; v_call: TRBV19; cdr3_nt: TGTGCCAGTAGTATAAGTGGCAACCAAGAGACCCAGTACTTC; cdr3_aa: CASSISGNQETQYF
clone_size: .; j_call: TRBJ2-3; d_call: .; v_call: TRBV7-2; cdr3_nt: TGTGCCAGCCAGCGGGCCAGCACAGATACGCAGTATTTT; cdr3_aa: CASQRASTDTQYF
clone_size: .; j_call: TRBJ1-2; d_call: .; v_call: TRBV27; cdr3_nt: TGTGCCAGCAGTTTTTCGGGGCTAATTTATGGCTACACCTTC; cdr3_aa: CASSFSGLIYGYTF